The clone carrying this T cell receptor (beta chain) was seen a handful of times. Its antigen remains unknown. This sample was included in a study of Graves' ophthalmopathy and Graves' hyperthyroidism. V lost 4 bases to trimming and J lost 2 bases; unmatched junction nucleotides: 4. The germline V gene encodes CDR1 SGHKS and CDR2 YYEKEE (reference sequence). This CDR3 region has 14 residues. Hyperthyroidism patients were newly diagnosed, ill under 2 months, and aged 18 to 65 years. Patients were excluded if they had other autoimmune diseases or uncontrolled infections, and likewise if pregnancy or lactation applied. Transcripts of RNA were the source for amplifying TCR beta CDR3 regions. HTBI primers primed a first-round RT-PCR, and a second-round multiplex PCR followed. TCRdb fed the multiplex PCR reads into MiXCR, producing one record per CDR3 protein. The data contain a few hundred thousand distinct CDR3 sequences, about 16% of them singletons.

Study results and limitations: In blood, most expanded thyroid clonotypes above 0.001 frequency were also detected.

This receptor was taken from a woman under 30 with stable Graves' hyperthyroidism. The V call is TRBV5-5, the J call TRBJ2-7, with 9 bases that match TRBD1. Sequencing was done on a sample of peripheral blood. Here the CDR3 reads CASSGRDRAYEQYF. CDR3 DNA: TGTGCCAGCAGCGGGCGGGACAGGGCCTACGAGCAGTACTTC.